The 24 T cell receptor beta chains below all came from one sample that was sequenced in a study of early T cells in non-severe SARS-CoV-2 infection. TCRdb called the 5' RACE reads again in MiXCR, with one record for every CDR3 protein. Among around 86,000 distinct CDR3 sequences, 14% to 15% were seen once, and the ten largest hold just under 0.6%. The specimen was whole blood. The receptors come from an adult who was a healthcare worker with PCR-confirmed SARS-CoV-2 infection or an uninfected control (not recorded which).

The chain links TRBV7-9 to TRBJ2-2; the match to TRBD2 covers 9 bases. J gave up 0 bases and V 3 bases, and 8 bases lay outside the gene matches. The CDR3 consists of 18 residues. Germline V gene data show CDR1 as SEHNR and CDR2 as FQNEAQ (reference sequence). CDR3 sequence: CASSLLAGMTANTGELFF. CDR3 nucleotides: TGTGCCAGCAGCTTGCTAGCGGGGATGACTGCGAACACCGGGGAGCTGTTTTTT.

The chain carries TRBV11-2 and TRBJ2-3; D is unclear. Germline V gives CDR1 SGHAT, CDR2 FQNNGV. V lost 0 bases, J lost 1 base, and 17 bases lay in between. This CDR3 is built from 18 residues. CDR3 sequence: CASSLEVGYRRGTDTQYF. The CDR3 nucleotides are TGTGCCAGCAGCTTAGAGGTCGGATACCGAAGGGGCACAGATACGCAGTATTTT.

This clonotype showed up many times. The rearrangement links TRBV12-3 or TRBV12-4 to TRBJ2-1; D is unresolved. The CDR3 loop spans 16 amino acids. V dropped 7 bases and J dropped 0 bases, with 16 bases sitting between them. CDR3 nucleotides: TGTGCCAGCAATATTAAGACTGGTAGCTCCTACAATGAGCAGTTCTTC. Protein product: CASNIKTGSSYNEQFF.

This clonotype turned up a few times. The chain recombines TRBV9 with TRBJ2-5; D is unresolved. The CDR3 covers 16 residues. V lost 2 bases, J lost 2 bases, and 16 bases lay in between. Germline assignment: CDR1 SGDLS and CDR2 YYNGEE. CDR3 in DNA: TGTGCCAGCAGCGTGGCGTCCCATGGCAGGCAAGAGACCCAGTACTTC. Protein sequence: CASSVASHGRQETQYF.

This sequence joins TRBV29-1 and TRBJ2-1; D is possibly TRBD2 (5 bases). V lost 3 bases, J lost 0 bases, and 9 bases lay in between. CDR3 size: 14 residues. The germline gives CDR1 SQVTM, CDR2 ANQGSEA. The CDR3 nucleotides read TGCAGCGTTGATAGAGGGAGCTCCTACAATGAGCAGTTCTTC. As protein: CSVDRGSSYNEQFF.

This sequence joins TRBV7-6 and TRBJ2-5, with D hard to call. Germline CDR1 and CDR2: SGHVS and FNYEAQ. CDR3 length: 12 amino acids. The germline V and J ends were trimmed by 5 bases and 1 base, with 5 bases remaining between them. This CDR3 reads CASSPIQETQYF. DNA of the CDR3: TGTGCCAGCAGCCCGATCCAAGAGACCCAGTACTTC.

The J gene is TRBJ2-5, the V gene TRBV6-6; perhaps D is TRBD1 or TRBD2 (5 bases each). This CDR3 region has 14 residues. CDR1 and CDR2 (germline): MNHNY, SVGAGI (reference sequence). Trimming removed 2 bases from V and 3 bases from J, with 10 bases in between. The CDR3 region is CASSYVRGEETQYF. The CDR3 DNA sequence: TGTGCCAGCAGTTACGTCAGAGGGGAAGAGACCCAGTACTTC.

CDR3 sequence: CSARGDILDGNIQYF. In DNA, the CDR3 is TGCAGTGCTAGAGGTGACATACTAGACGGAAACATTCAGTACTTC. This chain connects TRBV20-1 to TRBJ2-4, with TRBD2 as a possible D gene (5 bases). The CDR3 totals 15 residues. Germline V lookup: CDR1 DFQATT, CDR2 SNEGSKA (reference sequence). V lost 1 base to trimming and J lost 6 bases, with 16 bases between them.

This clonotype was recorded many times. As DNA, the CDR3 is TGTGCCAGCAGCTTACAAGCGACGAACACTGAAGCTTTCTTT. This sequence encodes CASSLQATNTEAFF. The chain recombines TRBV7-9 with TRBJ1-1; D remains ambiguous. Germline values: CDR1 SEHNR, CDR2 FQNEAQ (reference sequence). V lost 2 bases, J lost 1 base, and 8 bases lay in between. The CDR3 runs to 14 residues.

The chain combines TRBV4-1 with TRBJ1-6; D call uncertain. The CDR3 contains 12 residues. Looked up from germline, CDR1 is MGHRA and CDR2 is YSYEKL. Trimming pared 3 bases from V and 12 bases from J, leaving 9 bases between. The DNA of the CDR3 is TGCGCCAGCAGCCATCCCAGTCAACCCCTCCACTTT. As protein: CASSHPSQPLHF.

V is TRBV2 and J is TRBJ2-7; D uncertain. CDR1 is SNHLY, CDR2 FYNNEI, per germline. This CDR3 comprises 12 residues. V was pared by 0 bases and J by 4 bases, with 4 bases between. CDR3: CASSEAEYEQYV. Written as DNA, the CDR3 is TGTGCCAGCAGTGAAGCAGAGTACGAGCAGTACGTC.

V and J are TRBV4-1 and TRBJ2-5, with D perhaps TRBD2 (5 bases). The CDR3 has 14 amino acids. Trimming shortened V by 1 base and J by 5 bases, and 11 bases separated the two germline ends. Germline CDR1 MGHRA, CDR2 YSYEKL. Here the CDR3 DNA reads TGCGCCAGCAGCCAAGTCTCAGCGGAGGAGACCCAGTACTTC. This gives the protein CASSQVSAEETQYF.

The rearrangement uses TRBV10-3 and TRBJ2-2; the D gene could be TRBD1 or TRBD2 (6 bases each). Germline CDR1 is ENHRY and CDR2 is SYGVKD. Deletions cut 8 bases from V and 2 bases from J, with 18 bases between. The CDR3 consists of 16 residues. For the CDR3, the DNA is TGTGCCATCGGCGCCCGGGGGCTCACCAACACCGGGGAGCTGTTTTTT. Amino acids: CAIGARGLTNTGELFF.

This clonotype was seen at least ten times. The chain carries TRBV7-2 and TRBJ1-5; D unresolved. CDR1 SGHTA and CDR2 FQGNSA come from the germline V gene. The V end was cut by 1 base, the J end by 5 bases, with 15 bases between. The CDR3 length is 16 residues. The CDR3 region is CASSLGGGQSYQPQHF. CDR3 coding DNA: TGTGCCAGCAGCTTAGGTGGTGGGCAGTCTTATCAGCCCCAGCATTTT.

The chain combines TRBV3-1 with TRBJ2-2, with 7 bases fitting TRBD2. Germline CDR1 LGHDT, CDR2 YNNKEL (reference sequence). This CDR3 is built from 16 residues. J lost 6 bases, V lost 1 base, and 8 bases had no gene match. The DNA for the CDR3 is TGTGCCAGCAGCCAAGGGTCAGCGGGGAGGCCCGGGGAGCTGTTTTTT. As protein: CASSQGSAGRPGELFF.

This clonotype was counted between two and nine times. This sequence joins TRBV19 and TRBJ2-3; TRBD2 is a possible D gene (6 bases). V was trimmed by 3 bases and J by 3 bases, leaving 16 bases between them. There are 16 residues in the CDR3. Germline CDR1 is LNHDA and CDR2 is SQIVND (reference sequence). CDR3 DNA: TGTGCCAGTAGTATTCAACTAGCTCTAGGGACAGATACGCAGTATTTT. The encoded protein is CASSIQLALGTDTQYF.

This rearrangement joins TRBV7-7 to TRBJ2-7; 9 bases align to TRBD2. V lost 4 bases, J lost 1 base, and 11 bases stayed unmatched. Germline V gene data show CDR1 as SSHAT and CDR2 as FNYEAQ (reference sequence). This CDR3 spans 17 amino acids. The CDR3, as DNA: TGTGCCAGCAGCTCGCATCTGGTTAGCGGGGGTTCCTACGAGCAGTACGTC. It yields the protein CASSSHLVSGGSYEQYV.

At least ten counts were recorded for this clonotype. The genes are TRBV19 and TRBJ2-2; 12 bases are shared with TRBD1. The V gene's germline CDR1 is LNHDA and CDR2 SQIVND (reference sequence). The CDR3 totals 15 residues. J was trimmed by 5 bases and V by 7 bases; bases with no gene match: 5. In DNA, the CDR3 is TGTGCCAGTACGGGACAGGGGGCTAGTACCGGGGAGCTGTTTTTT. Its translation: CASTGQGASTGELFF.

This rearrangement joins TRBV29-1 to TRBJ2-3; possible D gene TRBD1, 6 bases. Germline V gene sequence: CDR1 SQVTM, CDR2 ANQGSEA. V dropped 1 base and J dropped 5 bases, with 13 bases sitting between them. The CDR3 is 14 residues long. For the CDR3, the DNA is TGCAGCGTTGAAGCGTCAGGGGTCGGAGATACGCAGTATTTT. It specifies CSVEASGVGDTQYF.

This clonotype has a count of ten or more. The chain is built from TRBV20-1 and TRBJ1-6; a weak D match, TRBD1 (6 bases). Germline V lookup: CDR1 DFQATT, CDR2 SNEGSKA (reference sequence). CDR3 length: 17 amino acids. The V and J ends lost 1 base and 8 bases respectively, with 21 bases between them. This CDR3 is CSARGFVGMGADSPLHF. In DNA form, the CDR3 reads TGCAGTGCTAGAGGTTTTGTGGGGATGGGGGCCGATTCACCCCTCCACTTT.

The chain links TRBV12-3 or TRBV12-4 to TRBJ1-3; 11 nucleotides line up with TRBD1. The J segment lost 0 bases and the V segment lost 4 bases, leaving 2 bases of the junction unmatched. The CDR3 has 16 amino acids. The DNA of the CDR3 is TGTGCCAGCAGTTGGGACAGGGGGGTCTCTGGAAACACCATATATTTT. Translated, it gives CASSWDRGVSGNTIYF.

This chain links TRBV5-1 with TRBJ1-1; perhaps TRBD1 as D (6 bases). Germline V gene data show CDR1 as SGHRS and CDR2 as YFSETQ. Trimming left V 4 bases short and J 1 base short, with 14 bases between. This CDR3 spans 15 amino acids. CDR3 residues: CASSAGGRTNTEAFF. CDR3 DNA sequence: TGCGCCAGCAGCGCGGGGGGGCGGACGAACACTGAAGCTTTCTTT.

This clonotype turned up a few times. The V call is TRBV29-1, the J call TRBJ2-2; D call uncertain. Deletions cut 5 bases from V and 1 base from J, with 5 bases between. CDR1 and CDR2 (germline): SQVTM, ANQGSEA. This CDR3 is 12 amino acids long. CDR3 in amino acids: CSVLKNTGELFF. DNA of the CDR3: TGCAGCGTTCTCAAGAACACCGGGGAGCTGTTTTTT.

This clonotype was recorded a few times. The rearrangement uses TRBV11-2 and TRBJ1-2; tentatively, D is TRBD1 (6 bases). The CDR3 totals 15 residues. The germline V gene encodes CDR1 SGHAT and CDR2 FQNNGV. V gave up 5 bases and J gave up 8 bases, with 21 bases separating them. The DNA of the CDR3 is TGTGCCAGCAGCGCCCAGACAGGAGCATATGTGGGCTACACCTTC. Its protein product is CASSAQTGAYVGYTF.